This T cell receptor (beta chain) was documented in a study of patients and donors after allogeneic stem cell transplantation. CDR3 length: 15 residues. Germline loops: CDR1 SGHVS, CDR2 FNYEAQ. V lost 3 bases to trimming and J lost 8 bases, with 17 bases between them. TCRdb re-called the RT-PCR reads with MiXCR, one entry per CDR3 protein. The sample has about 400,000 distinct CDR3 sequences, around 16% seen once. This clonotype has a handful of counts. V gene TRBV7-6 combines with J gene TRBJ2-1, with a tentative D call TRBD1 (5 bases). Sequenced input: blood, either unsorted or a sorted T cell fraction (not recorded which). The clonotype was recovered from a human donor who was either an allogeneic HSCT recipient or a stem cell or donor lymphocyte infusion donor (not recorded which). It is not recorded whose cells these are; they may come from a transplant donor. The CDR3 DNA reads TGTGCCAGCAGCTTTAGGAACAGGCTTTCGGATGAGCAGTTCTTC. It encodes CASSFRNRLSDEQFF.